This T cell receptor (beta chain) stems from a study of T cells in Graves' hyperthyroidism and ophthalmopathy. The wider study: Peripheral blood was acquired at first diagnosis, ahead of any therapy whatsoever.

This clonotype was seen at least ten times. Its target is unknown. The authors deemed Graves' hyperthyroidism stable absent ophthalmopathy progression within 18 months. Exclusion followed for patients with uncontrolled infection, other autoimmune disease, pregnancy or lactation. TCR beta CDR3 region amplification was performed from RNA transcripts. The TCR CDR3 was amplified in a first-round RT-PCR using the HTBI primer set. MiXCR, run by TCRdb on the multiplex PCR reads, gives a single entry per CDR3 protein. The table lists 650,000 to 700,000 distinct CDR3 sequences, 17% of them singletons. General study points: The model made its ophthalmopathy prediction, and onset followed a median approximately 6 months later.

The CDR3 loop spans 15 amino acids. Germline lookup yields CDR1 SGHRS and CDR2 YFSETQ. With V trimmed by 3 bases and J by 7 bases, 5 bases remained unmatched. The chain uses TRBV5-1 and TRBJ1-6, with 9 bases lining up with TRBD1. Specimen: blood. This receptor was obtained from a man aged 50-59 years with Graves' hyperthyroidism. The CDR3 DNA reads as TGCGCCAGCAGCTGGGGACAGGGCGGCAATTCACCCCTCCACTTT. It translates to CASSWGQGGNSPLHF.